This T cell receptor beta chain stems from a study of beta chain features in type 1 diabetes. Every bit of the isolated RNA underwent reverse transcription, so sequencing read expressed TCRB transcripts. For naive, central memory and regulatory T cell samples, reads averaged around 3.8 million. Repertoires were generated with immunoSEQ multiplex PCR, while TCRdb's copy carries only in-frame clones and drops some. This repertoire shows roughly 730,000 clones, 13% found once; its top ten account for 0.022%. This CDR3 has 15 residues. Points on this clone: As yet, its antigen is unknown.

Findings and limits, study-wide: Researchers report that Type 1 diabetes patients had moderately but significantly shorter TCRB CDR3s across all four CD4+ subsets.

The specimen sequenced was naive CD4+ T cells from blood. The TCR comes from a man younger than 35 with type 1 diabetes. The chain combines TRBV12-2 with TRBJ2-4; the listed D gene, TRBD2, was not tested against the DNA. TRBV12-2 counts as a pseudogene. This chain's CDR3 is CASRLLGVPGNIQYF. CDR3 nucleotide sequence: TGTGCAAGTCGCTTATTAGGAGTCCCTGGGAACATTCAGTACTTC.